The entry below gives a single T cell receptor beta chain sequence along with its context. Data came from immunoSEQ multiplex PCR; TCRdb stores just in-frame clones and leaves some out. The sample lists more than 50,000 clones; over 70% were seen once. Blood was drawn at the time of colonoscopy. The data derive from a study of pediatric ulcerative colitis. The length of the CDR3 is 17 residues. V was clipped by 3 bases and J by 1 base, with 17 bases between them. Germline V lookup: CDR1 LNHDA, CDR2 SQIVND (reference sequence). The clonotype originates from a boy younger than 18 with moderate ulcerative colitis. The chain links TRBV19 to TRBJ2-3; D is unclear. The sample was blood. CDR3 protein: CASSIGIGPDGTDTQYF. The CDR3, as DNA: TGTGCCAGTAGTATTGGGATCGGGCCCGACGGCACAGATACGCAGTATTTT. Full variable domain (rest looked up from reference TRBV19 and TRBJ2-3): DGGITQSPKYLFRKEGQNVTLSCEQNLNHDAMYWYRQDPGQGLRLIYYSQIVNDFQKGDIAEGYSVSREKKESFPLTVTSAQKNPTAFYLCASSIGIGPDGTDTQYFGPGTRLTVL.